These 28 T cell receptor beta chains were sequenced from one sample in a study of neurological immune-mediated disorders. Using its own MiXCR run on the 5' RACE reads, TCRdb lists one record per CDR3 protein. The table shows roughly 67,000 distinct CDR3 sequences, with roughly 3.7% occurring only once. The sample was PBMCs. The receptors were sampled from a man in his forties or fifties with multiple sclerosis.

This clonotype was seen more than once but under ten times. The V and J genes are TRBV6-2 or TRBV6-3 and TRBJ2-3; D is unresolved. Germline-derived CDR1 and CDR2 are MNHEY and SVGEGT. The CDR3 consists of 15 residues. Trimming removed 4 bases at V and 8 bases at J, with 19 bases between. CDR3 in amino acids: CASSFPGRSQGTQYF. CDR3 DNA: TGTGCCAGCAGTTTTCCGGGCCGGAGCCAAGGTACGCAGTATTTT.

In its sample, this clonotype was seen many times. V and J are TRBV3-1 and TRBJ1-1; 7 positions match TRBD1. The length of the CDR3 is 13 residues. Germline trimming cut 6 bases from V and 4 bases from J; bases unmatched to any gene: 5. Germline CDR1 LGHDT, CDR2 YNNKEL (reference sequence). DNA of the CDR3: TGTGCCAGCAGTCCGACAGGGATCACTGAAGCTTTCTTT. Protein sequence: CASSPTGITEAFF.

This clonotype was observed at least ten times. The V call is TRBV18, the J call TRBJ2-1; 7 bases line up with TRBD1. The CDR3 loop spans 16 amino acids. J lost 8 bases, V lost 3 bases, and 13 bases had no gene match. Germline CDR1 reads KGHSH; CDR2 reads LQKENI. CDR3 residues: CASSPMIDRANDEQFF. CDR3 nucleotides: TGTGCCAGCTCACCTATGATCGACAGGGCTAACGATGAGCAGTTCTTC.

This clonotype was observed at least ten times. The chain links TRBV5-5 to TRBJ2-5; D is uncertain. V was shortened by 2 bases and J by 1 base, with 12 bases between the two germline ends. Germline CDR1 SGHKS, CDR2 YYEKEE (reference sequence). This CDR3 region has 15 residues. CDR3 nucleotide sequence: TGTGCCAGCAGCTTTGGTGCGCAGTCCCAAGAGACCCAGTACTTC. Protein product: CASSFGAQSQETQYF. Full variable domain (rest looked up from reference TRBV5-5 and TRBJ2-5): DAGVTQSPTHLIKTRGQQVTLRCSPISGHKSVSWYQQVLGQGPQFIFQYYEKEERGRGNFPDRFSARQFPNYSSELNVNALLLGDSALYLCASSFGAQSQETQYFGPGTRLLVL.

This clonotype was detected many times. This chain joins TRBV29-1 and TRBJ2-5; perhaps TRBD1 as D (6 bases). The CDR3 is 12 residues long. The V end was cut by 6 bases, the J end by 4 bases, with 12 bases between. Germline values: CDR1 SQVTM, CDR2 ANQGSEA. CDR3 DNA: TGCAGCGTGCAACAGGGTATAGAGACCCAGTACTTC. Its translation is CSVQQGIETQYF.

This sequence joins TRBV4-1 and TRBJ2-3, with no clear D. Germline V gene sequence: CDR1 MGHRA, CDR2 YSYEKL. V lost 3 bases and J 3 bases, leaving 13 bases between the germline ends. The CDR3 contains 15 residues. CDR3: CASSQADGFTDTQYF. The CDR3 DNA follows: TGCGCCAGCAGCCAGGCGGACGGCTTTACAGATACGCAGTATTTT.

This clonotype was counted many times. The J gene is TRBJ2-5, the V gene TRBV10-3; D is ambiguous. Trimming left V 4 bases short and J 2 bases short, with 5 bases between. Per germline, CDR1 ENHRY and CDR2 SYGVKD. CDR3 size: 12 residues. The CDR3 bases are TGTGCCATCAGTGTAAGACAAGAGACCCAGTACTTC. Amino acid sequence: CAISVRQETQYF.

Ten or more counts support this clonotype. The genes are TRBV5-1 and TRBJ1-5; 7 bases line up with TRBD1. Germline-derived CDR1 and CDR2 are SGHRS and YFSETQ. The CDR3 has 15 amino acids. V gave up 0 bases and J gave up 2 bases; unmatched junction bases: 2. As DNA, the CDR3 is TGCGCCAGCAGCTTGGCTGGACAGGGCAATCAGCCCCAGCATTTT. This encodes CASSLAGQGNQPQHF.

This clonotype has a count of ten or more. The CDR3 here is CASSQEWTGTDTQYF. The CDR3 nucleotides are TGCGCCAGCAGCCAAGAGTGGACAGGCACAGATACGCAGTATTTT. The rearrangement uses TRBV4-3 and TRBJ2-3, with D maybe TRBD1 (6 bases). Germline V gene data show CDR1 as LGHNA and CDR2 as YSLEER. The V gene lost 0 bases and the J gene lost 1 base, with 8 bases spanning the gap. The CDR3 length is 15 residues.

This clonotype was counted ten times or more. The CDR3 DNA reads TGCGCCAGCAGCCAAGAAAGAGGGCCGCCAGATACGCAGTATTTT. It specifies CASSQERGPPDTQYF. The chain carries TRBV4-1 and TRBJ2-3, with a possible D match to TRBD2 (5 bases). CDR1 is MGHRA, CDR2 YSYEKL, per germline. CDR3 length: 15 amino acids. V was pared by 0 bases and J by 4 bases, with 11 bases between.

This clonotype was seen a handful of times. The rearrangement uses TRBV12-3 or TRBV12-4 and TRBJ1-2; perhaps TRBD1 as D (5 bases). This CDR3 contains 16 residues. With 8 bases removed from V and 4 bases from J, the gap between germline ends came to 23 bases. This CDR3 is CASGTLGEGEIYGYTF. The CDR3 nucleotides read TGTGCCAGCGGGACCCTTGGGGAAGGAGAGATCTATGGCTACACCTTC.

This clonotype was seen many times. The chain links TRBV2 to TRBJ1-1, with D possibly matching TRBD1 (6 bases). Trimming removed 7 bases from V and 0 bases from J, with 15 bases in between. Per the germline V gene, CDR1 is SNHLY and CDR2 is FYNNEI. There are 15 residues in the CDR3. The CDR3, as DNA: TGTGCCAGCATCATACAGGGTTTGGTGAACACTGAAGCTTTCTTT. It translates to CASIIQGLVNTEAFF.

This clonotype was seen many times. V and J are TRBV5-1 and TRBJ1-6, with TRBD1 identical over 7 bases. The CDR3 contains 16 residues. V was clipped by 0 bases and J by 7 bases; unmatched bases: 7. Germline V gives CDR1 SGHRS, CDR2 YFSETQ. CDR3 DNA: TGCGCCAGCAGCTTGGAGGCAGGGGGTCGGAATTCACCCCTCCACTTT. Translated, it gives CASSLEAGGRNSPLHF.

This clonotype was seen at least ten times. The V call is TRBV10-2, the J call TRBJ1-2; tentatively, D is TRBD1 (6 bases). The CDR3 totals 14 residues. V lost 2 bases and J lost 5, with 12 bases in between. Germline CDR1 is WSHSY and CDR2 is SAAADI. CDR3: CASSERTDAYGYTF. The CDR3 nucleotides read TGCGCCAGCAGTGAGAGGACAGACGCTTATGGCTACACCTTC.

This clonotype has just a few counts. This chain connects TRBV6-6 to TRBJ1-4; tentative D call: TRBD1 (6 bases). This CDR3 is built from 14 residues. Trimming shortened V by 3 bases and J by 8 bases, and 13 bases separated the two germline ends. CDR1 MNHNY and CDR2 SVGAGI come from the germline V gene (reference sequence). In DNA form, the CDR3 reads TGTGCCAGCAGTTATCCACAGGGTGGGGAAAAACTGTTTTTT. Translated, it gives CASSYPQGGEKLFF.

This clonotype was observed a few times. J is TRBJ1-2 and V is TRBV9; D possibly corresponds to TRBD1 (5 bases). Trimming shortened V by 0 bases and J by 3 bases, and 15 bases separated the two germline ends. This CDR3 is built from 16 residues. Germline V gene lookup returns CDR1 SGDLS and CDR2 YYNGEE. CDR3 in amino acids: CASSVATGREDYGYTF. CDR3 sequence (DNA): TGTGCCAGCAGCGTAGCTACGGGCAGGGAGGACTATGGCTACACCTTC.

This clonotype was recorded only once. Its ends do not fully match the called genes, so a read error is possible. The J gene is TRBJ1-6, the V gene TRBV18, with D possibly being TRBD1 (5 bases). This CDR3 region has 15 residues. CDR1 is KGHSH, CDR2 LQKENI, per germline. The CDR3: CASSRQGSYNSPLNF. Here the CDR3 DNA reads TGTGCCAGCTCACGCCAGGGCTCCTATAATTCACCCCTCAACTTT.

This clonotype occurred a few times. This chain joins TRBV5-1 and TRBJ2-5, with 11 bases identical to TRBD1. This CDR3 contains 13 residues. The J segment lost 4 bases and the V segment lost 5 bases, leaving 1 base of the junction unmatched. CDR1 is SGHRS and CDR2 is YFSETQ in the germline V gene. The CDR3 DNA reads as TGCGCCAGCAGGGACAGGGGGCGAGAGACCCAGTACTTC. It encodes CASRDRGRETQYF.

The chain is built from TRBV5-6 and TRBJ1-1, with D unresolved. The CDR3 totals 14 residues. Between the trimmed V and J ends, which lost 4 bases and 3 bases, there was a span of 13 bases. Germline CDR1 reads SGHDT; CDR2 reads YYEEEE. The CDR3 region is CASSPNPGDTEAFF. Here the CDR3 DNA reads TGTGCCAGCAGCCCCAACCCCGGGGACACTGAAGCTTTCTTT.

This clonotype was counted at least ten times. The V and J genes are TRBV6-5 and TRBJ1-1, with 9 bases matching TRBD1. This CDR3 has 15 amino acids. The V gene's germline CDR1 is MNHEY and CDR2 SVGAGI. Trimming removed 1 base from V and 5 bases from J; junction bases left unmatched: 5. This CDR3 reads CASSYWTGAGTEAFF. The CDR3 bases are TGTGCCAGCAGTTACTGGACAGGGGCTGGGACTGAAGCTTTCTTT.

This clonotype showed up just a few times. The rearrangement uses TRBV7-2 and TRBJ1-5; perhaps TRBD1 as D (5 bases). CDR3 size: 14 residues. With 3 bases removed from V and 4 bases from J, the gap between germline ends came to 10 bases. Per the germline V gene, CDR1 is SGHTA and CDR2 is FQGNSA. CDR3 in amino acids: CASSFTGKNQPQHF. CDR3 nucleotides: TGTGCCAGCAGCTTCACAGGCAAGAATCAGCCCCAGCATTTT.

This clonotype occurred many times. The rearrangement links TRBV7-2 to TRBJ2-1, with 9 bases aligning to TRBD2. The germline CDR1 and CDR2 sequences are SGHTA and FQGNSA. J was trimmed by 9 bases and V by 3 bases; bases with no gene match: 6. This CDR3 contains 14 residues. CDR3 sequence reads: CASSLGGGAVEQFF. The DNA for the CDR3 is TGTGCCAGCAGCTTGGGCGGGGGGGCAGTTGAGCAGTTCTTC.

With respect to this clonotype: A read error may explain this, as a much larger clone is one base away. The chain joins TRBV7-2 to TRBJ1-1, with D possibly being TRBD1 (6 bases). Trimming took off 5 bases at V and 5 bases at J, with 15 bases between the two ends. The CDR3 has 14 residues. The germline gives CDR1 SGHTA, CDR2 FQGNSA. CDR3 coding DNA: TGTGCCAGCAGCCCGAAGGGGGAGTTAACTGAAGCTTTCTTT. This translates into CASSPKGELTEAFF.

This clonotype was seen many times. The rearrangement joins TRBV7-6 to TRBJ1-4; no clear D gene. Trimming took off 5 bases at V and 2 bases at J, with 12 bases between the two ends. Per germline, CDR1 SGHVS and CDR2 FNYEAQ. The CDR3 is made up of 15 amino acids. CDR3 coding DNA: TGTGCCAGCAGCCATGGCGCGGGGACTAATGAAAAACTGTTTTTT. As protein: CASSHGAGTNEKLFF.

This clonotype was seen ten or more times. CDR3 region: CASSDRVDYGYTF. The CDR3 nucleotides are TGTGCCAGCAGTGACAGGGTGGACTATGGCTACACCTTC. V gene TRBV2 combines with J gene TRBJ1-2; a weak D match, TRBD1 (5 bases). The V end lost 3 bases, the J end lost 3 bases, and 8 bases lay between the germline ends. CDR1 SNHLY and CDR2 FYNNEI come from the germline V gene. The CDR3 consists of 13 residues.

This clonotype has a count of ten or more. The CDR3 protein is CSARMGLQPQHF. CDR3 in DNA: TGCAGTGCTAGAATGGGGTTACAGCCCCAGCATTTT. The rearrangement uses TRBV20-1 and TRBJ1-5, with D unclear. The V gene lost 2 bases and the J gene lost 7 bases, with 9 bases spanning the gap. The CDR3 length is 12 residues. CDR1 and CDR2 from the germline V gene are DFQATT and SNEGSKA (reference sequence).

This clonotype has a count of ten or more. The CDR3 protein is CASSLVSGVGSPLHF. The CDR3 DNA reads TGTGCCAGCAGTTTGGTTTCAGGGGTTGGTTCACCCCTCCACTTT. The chain uses TRBV12-3 or TRBV12-4 and TRBJ1-6; a possible D gene is TRBD1 (6 bases). The CDR3 contains 15 residues. V was trimmed by 3 bases and J by 9 bases, leaving 15 bases between them.

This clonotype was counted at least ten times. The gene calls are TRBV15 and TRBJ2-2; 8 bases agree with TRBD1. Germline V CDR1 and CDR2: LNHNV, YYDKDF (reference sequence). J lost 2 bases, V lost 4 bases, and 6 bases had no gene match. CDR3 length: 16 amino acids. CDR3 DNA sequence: TGTGCCACCAGCACCTCCAGGGGGCAAAACACCGGGGAGCTGTTTTTT. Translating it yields CATSTSRGQNTGELFF.